The clone carrying this T cell receptor (beta chain) was counted only a few times. These data are taken from a study of molecular identifiers for immune sequencing clone quantification. TCRdb reanalysed the PCR reads using MiXCR and keeps one entry per CDR3 protein. The data hold about 510,000 distinct CDR3 sequences, with about 25% observed a single time. V dropped 6 bases and J dropped 3 bases, with 24 bases sitting between them. This CDR3 region has 17 residues. Germline V gene sequence: CDR1 MNHNY, CDR2 SVGAGI (reference sequence). The specimen was naive CD8+ T cells from blood, with Jurkat cell RNA spiked in. Subset here: FACS-sorted CD8+CD4-CCR7+CD45RA+ naive T cells. V and J are TRBV6-6 and TRBJ2-7; tentatively, D is TRBD2 (6 bases). The receptor's source is a human donor in good health. Some libraries in this study had Jurkat cell RNA spiked in. The CDR3, as DNA: TGTGCCAGCAGCCCCGCGGGACGTCTGGGACTGAGCTACGAGCAGTACTTC. It codes for CASSPAGRLGLSYEQYF.